Listed below are T cell receptor beta chains from one sample, sequenced in a study of early T cells in non-severe SARS-CoV-2 infection. One entry per CDR3 protein results from TCRdb running MiXCR on the 5' RACE reads. Among roughly 81,000 distinct CDR3 sequences, 12% were seen once, and the ten largest hold over 2%. The sequenced sample was whole blood. These receptors came from an adult who was a healthcare worker with PCR-confirmed SARS-CoV-2 infection or an uninfected control (not recorded which). Both conserved end residues are part of each CDR3.

V gene,CDR3 protein
TRBV12-3/TRBV12-4,CASSLGNRQEEQYF
TRBV5-1,CASTTGGGKTDTQYF
TRBV18,CASSANRGDTEAFF
TRBV10-3,CAISDITGTGMFSGANVLTF
TRBV7-3,CASSLTGFTSTDTQYF
TRBV12-3/TRBV12-4,CASTMNTEAFF
TRBV20-1,CSASHSRYNEQFF
TRBV19,CASGGSSTDTQYF
TRBV6-5,CASRKSGGGYGYTF
TRBV11-2,CASSPHQKRSSYNEQFF
TRBV5-1,CASSLQGVETQYF
TRBV7-2,CASSFSGGGEKLFF
TRBV29-1,CSVLTGGYDGYTF
TRBV5-6,CASSSLDRGKLFF
TRBV24-1,CATSDSGQGGYGYTF
TRBV11-2,CASSLRQGSDTQYF
TRBV27,CASSSGNQPQHF
TRBV20-1,CSARTTGPNQPQHF
TRBV28,CATNPPGPGEQYF
TRBV7-2,CASSLPYNEQFF
TRBV6-6,CASRPHWDSGRQPQHF
TRBV7-9,CAIEEGQSNQPQHF
TRBV2,CASKQADLGNQPQHF
TRBV6-1,CASSLQADTQYF
TRBV14,CASSQEVSGGGMDTQYF
TRBV3-1,CASSPHGLAGGEQYF
TRBV5-1,CASSLGQSTPAGAFF
TRBV3-1,CASSPRSPYQETQYF
TRBV5-6,CASSWGLAGVGLAKNIQYF
TRBV27,CASGLAGGQDEQFF
TRBV7-8,CASSLGGVTGLYEQYF
TRBV5-1,CASSHKTGQAEAFF
TRBV7-6,CASSPVDANTEAFF
TRBV6-1,CASSEPAGSTDTQYF
TRBV28,CASSYPGIYSYTF
TRBV12-3/TRBV12-4,CASSFGGRDTQYF
TRBV6-5,CASSYSGIKNEQYF
TRBV3-1,CASRGTLTEAFF
TRBV20-1,CSARDSGQSAGELFF
TRBV29-1,CSASPNTSPPRAFF
TRBV15,CATRQGGPPYEQYF
TRBV5-1,CASSLGLLGDSPLHF